Presented here are 12 T cell receptor beta chains from one specimen sequenced in a study of blood T cell repertoires in COVID-19. Sequenced by immunoSEQ multiplex PCR; TCRdb stores in-frame clones only, minus some. The table includes fewer than 200,000 clones, approximately 87% detected once. Sample: peripheral blood. Receptors originate from a woman in her 70s with COVID-19, enrolled during active disease.

The rearrangement links TRBV2 to TRBJ1-1; the D is unclear. Germline assignment: CDR1 SNHLY and CDR2 FYNNEI. V dropped 1 base and J dropped 1 base, with 10 bases sitting between them. This CDR3 comprises 15 residues. As DNA, the CDR3 is TGTGCCAGCAGTGAAGTGATGACATCGAACACTGAAGCTTTCTTT. This gives the protein CASSEVMTSNTEAFF.

This chain uses TRBV3-1 (or the pseudogene TRBV3-2) with TRBJ2-2; D is unresolved. The germline V and J ends were trimmed by 2 bases and 2 bases, with 6 bases remaining between them. The germline V gene has CDR1 LGHDT and CDR2 YNNKEL (reference sequence). The CDR3 spans 14 residues. The CDR3 here is CASSQSTNTGELFF. Written as DNA, the CDR3 is TGTGCCAGCAGCCAATCGACAAACACCGGGGAGCTGTTTTTT.

The CDR3 DNA is TGTGCCACCAGCAGAGATAGTTGGGGGACTCAAGAGACCCAGTACTTC. Protein: CATSRDSWGTQETQYF. This chain links TRBV15 with TRBJ2-5, with D possibly matching TRBD2 (6 bases). CDR1 is LNHNV, CDR2 YYDKDF, per germline (reference sequence). CDR3 length equals 16 residues. Between the trimmed V and J ends, which lost 0 bases and 2 bases, there was a span of 13 bases.

The chain recombines TRBV2 with TRBJ2-1, with TRBD1 identical over 8 bases. J lost 4 bases, V lost 7 bases, and 3 bases had no gene match. CDR1 SNHLY and CDR2 FYNNEI come from the germline V gene. CDR3 length equals 13 residues. In DNA form, the CDR3 reads TGTGCCAGCAAGGACAGGGCTTACAATGAGCAGTTCTTC. This sequence encodes CASKDRAYNEQFF.

The rearrangement links TRBV7-2 to TRBJ2-3; D possibly corresponds to TRBD2 (6 bases). Germline lookup yields CDR1 SGHTA and CDR2 FQGNSA. V was shortened by 5 bases and J by 1 base, with 13 bases between the two germline ends. The CDR3 has 15 residues. The CDR3 DNA sequence: TGTGCCAGCAGCAGAAACCCTAGCGGCACAGATACGCAGTATTTT. This translates into CASSRNPSGTDTQYF.

The chain uses TRBV18 and TRBJ2-7, with TRBD1 identical over 8 bases. CDR3 length: 15 residues. V dropped 5 bases and J dropped 1; count of bases not matched to a gene: 7. The V gene's germline CDR1 is KGHSH and CDR2 LQKENI. CDR3 sequence (DNA): TGTGCCAGCTCAGTCGTCTACAGGGGGTCCTACGAGCAGTACTTC. This sequence encodes CASSVVYRGSYEQYF.

The chain is built from TRBV24-1 and TRBJ2-3, with a weak D call TRBD2 (6 bases). The CDR3 length is 13 residues. Germline lookup yields CDR1 KGHDR and CDR2 SFDVKD. Trimming took off 8 bases at V and 4 bases at J, with 12 bases between the two ends. The CDR3 bases are TGTGCCACCACTGGGGGGAGTGCAGATACGCAGTATTTT. It codes for CATTGGSADTQYF.

This clone was counted a few times. The V call is TRBV7-9, the J call TRBJ1-1; possibly TRBD1 for D (6 bases). This CDR3 is 15 amino acids long. Germline V gene lookup returns CDR1 SEHNR and CDR2 FQNEAQ (reference sequence). V was trimmed by 0 bases and J by 2 bases, leaving 10 bases between them. CDR3 sequence (DNA): TGTGCCAGCAGCTTAGCGGTGGGACAAAACACTGAAGCTTTCTTT. Encoded protein: CASSLAVGQNTEAFF.

The V call is TRBV27, the J call TRBJ2-7; a weak D match, TRBD2 (6 bases). Germline V gene sequence: CDR1 MNHEY, CDR2 SMNVEV (reference sequence). There are 14 residues in the CDR3. Deletions cut 2 bases from V and 0 bases from J, with 8 bases between. The CDR3 protein is CASSLGRGSYEQYF. The CDR3 region has the DNA TGTGCCAGCAGTTTAGGGCGGGGCTCCTACGAGCAGTACTTC.

The rearrangement joins TRBV28 to TRBJ1-2; tentative D call: TRBD1 (5 bases). CDR1 MDHEN and CDR2 SYDVKM come from the germline V gene. V was trimmed by 2 bases and J by 3 bases, leaving 13 bases between them. The CDR3 consists of 15 residues. CDR3 DNA sequence: TGTGCCAGCAGTTTAATGAACAGGCAATACTATGGCTACACCTTC. Residues: CASSLMNRQYYGYTF.

The chain is built from TRBV11-2 and TRBJ2-1, with TRBD2 as a possible D gene (6 bases). This CDR3 is 16 amino acids long. The germline V gene has CDR1 SGHAT and CDR2 FQNNGV. V lost 1 base and J 2 bases, leaving 12 bases between the germline ends. Written as DNA, the CDR3 is TGTGCCAGCAGCTTAGGGAGGGCTAGCGCCTACAATGAGCAGTTCTTC. Its translation: CASSLGRASAYNEQFF.

The rearrangement links TRBV11-1 to TRBJ2-2, with D unclear. V lost 7 bases to trimming and J lost 4 bases, with 16 bases between them. This CDR3 is built from 15 residues. Germline-derived CDR1 and CDR2 are SGHAT and FQDESV (reference sequence). The CDR3 DNA is TGTGCCAGCACCAAAGACCCAGGCATCACCGGGGAGCTGTTTTTT. Its protein is CASTKDPGITGELFF. The variable domain in full, completed from reference TRBV11-1 and TRBJ2-2, reads EAEVAQSPRYKITEKSQAVAFWCDPISGHATLYWYRQILGQGPELLVQFQDESVVDDSQLPKDRFSAERLKGVDSTLKIQPAELGDSAMYLCASTKDPGITGELFFGEGSRLTVL.